These 13 T cell receptor beta chains share one sample of origin, sequenced in a study of CD8 T cells in Susac syndrome. A quantity of about 0.5 to 1 ug RNA underwent reverse transcription using random hexamers. TCRdb re-called the immunoSEQ multiplex PCR reads through MiXCR, storing one row per CDR3 protein. The sample consists of about 150,000 distinct CDR3 sequences, less than 97% of them appearing once. Sequencing was performed on CD8+ T cells from PBMCs. The receptors here all came from a human donor with multiple sclerosis.

The chain employs TRBV20-1 and TRBJ2-3; D is possibly TRBD2 (6 bases). Germline CDR1 and CDR2: DFQATT and SNEGSKA (reference sequence). Trimming removed 6 bases at V and 0 bases at J, with 16 bases between. CDR3 length: 15 residues. The CDR3 here is CSAGDSGESTDTQYF. The DNA of the CDR3 is TGCAGTGCGGGTGATAGCGGTGAAAGCACAGATACGCAGTATTTT.

This chain joins TRBV2 and TRBJ2-7; the D is unclear. Germline CDR1 reads SNHLY; CDR2 reads FYNNEI. The CDR3 spans 13 residues. V was shortened by 4 bases and J by 2 bases, with 9 bases between the two germline ends. CDR3 in DNA: TGTGCCAGCAGTGGCCAAGGGCCCTACGAGCAGTACGTC. The encoded protein is CASSGQGPYEQYV.

The count of this clonotype is one. The J gene is TRBJ1-2, the V gene TRBV2; D ambiguous. Germline values: CDR1 SNHLY, CDR2 FYNNEI. Trimming stripped 6 bases from V and 5 bases from J, with 13 bases between. The CDR3 covers 13 residues. CDR3 sequence reads: CASSERQRYGYTF. DNA of the CDR3: TGTGCCAGCAGCGAACGGCAGCGGTATGGCTACACCTTC.

V is TRBV7-8 and J is TRBJ2-7, with D unclear. The V end lost 6 bases, the J end lost 4 bases, and 16 bases lay between the germline ends. This CDR3 region has 14 residues. CDR1 SGHVS and CDR2 FQNEAQ come from the germline V gene. CDR3 residues: CASSFTSDSYEQYV. The CDR3 nucleotides are TGTGCCAGCAGTTTCACCAGTGATTCGTACGAGCAGTACGTC.

The J gene is TRBJ2-5, the V gene TRBV20-1; a possible D gene is TRBD1 (5 bases). CDR1 and CDR2 (germline): DFQATT, SNEGSKA (reference sequence). The CDR3 consists of 16 residues. The V end was cut by 2 bases, the J end by 3 bases, with 19 bases between. As DNA, the CDR3 is TGCAGTGCTAGACCCATACAAACAGGATTCGAAGAGACCCAGTACTTC. This translates into CSARPIQTGFEETQYF.

The genes are TRBV5-1 and TRBJ2-7; D remains unclear. The CDR3 length is 13 residues. V dropped 2 bases and J dropped 4 bases, with 10 bases sitting between them. CDR1 is SGHRS and CDR2 is YFSETQ in the germline V gene. The CDR3 here is CASSFSDGYEQYF. The CDR3 DNA follows: TGCGCCAGCAGCTTTTCGGACGGTTACGAGCAGTACTTC.

The J gene is TRBJ2-7, the V gene TRBV20-1; D is possibly TRBD1 (6 bases). The germline gives CDR1 DFQATT, CDR2 SNEGSKA (reference sequence). The CDR3 sequence is 14 residues long. Trimming removed 0 bases at V and 5 bases at J, with 14 bases between. The CDR3 DNA is TGCAGTGCTAGAGATTTGGACAGTACGAACGAGCAGTACTTC. It encodes CSARDLDSTNEQYF.

V and J are TRBV27 and TRBJ2-1, with a possible D match to TRBD2 (6 bases). Trimming pared 5 bases from V and 7 bases from J, leaving 18 bases between. The CDR3 covers 15 residues. Germline CDR1 MNHEY, CDR2 SMNVEV (reference sequence). The CDR3: CASSRTGAGRNEQFF. CDR3 nucleotides: TGTGCCAGCAGTCGAACGGGTGCAGGGAGGAATGAGCAGTTCTTC.

This chain links TRBV2 with TRBJ2-7; 9 nucleotides match TRBD2. The J segment lost 2 bases and the V segment lost 3 bases, leaving 14 bases of the junction unmatched. The V gene's germline CDR1 is SNHLY and CDR2 FYNNEI. This CDR3 contains 18 residues. The CDR3 reads CASSDGVMSIAGAYEQYV. The CDR3 DNA is TGTGCCAGCAGTGACGGTGTCATGAGCATAGCGGGGGCCTACGAGCAGTACGTC.

This chain links TRBV29-1 with TRBJ2-7; TRBD2 is a possible D gene (5 bases). CDR3 length: 14 residues. Germline V lookup: CDR1 SQVTM, CDR2 ANQGSEA. Trimming pared 3 bases from V and 2 bases from J, leaving 14 bases between. CDR3 sequence (DNA): TGCAGCGTTGAGAGGATAGCTAGCCCCTACGAGCAGTACGTC. Translated, it gives CSVERIASPYEQYV.

The V gene is TRBV25-1, the J gene TRBJ2-1, with unresolved D. This CDR3 region has 13 residues. Germline V gene data show CDR1 as MGHDK and CDR2 as SYGVNS. Trimming removed 3 bases from V and 1 base from J, with 4 bases in between. The DNA for the CDR3 is TGTGCCAGCAGTGACCTTTCCTACAATGAGCAGTTCTTC. Protein sequence: CASSDLSYNEQFF.

The V gene is TRBV13, the J gene TRBJ2-7, with TRBD2 matching over 8 bases. V lost 5 bases to trimming and J lost 3 bases; unmatched junction nucleotides: 6. Per germline, CDR1 PRHDT and CDR2 FYEKMQ (reference sequence). The CDR3 covers 14 residues. In nucleotides, the CDR3 is TGTGCCAGCAGCCCGGGAGGGGTTGGCTACGAGCAGTACTTC. It codes for CASSPGGVGYEQYF.

V usage is TRBV7-2 and J usage is TRBJ2-5; D gene uncertain. V was clipped by 5 bases and J by 5 bases, with 15 bases between them. The CDR3 has 14 residues. CDR1 SGHTA and CDR2 FQGNSA come from the germline V gene. The CDR3 DNA is TGTGCCAGCAGCCCCGAGGACGGACCCGAGACCCAGTACTTC. Its translation is CASSPEDGPETQYF. Combining the CDR3 with reference TRBV7-2 and TRBJ2-5 gives the whole variable domain GAGVSQSPSNKVTEKGKDVELRCDPISGHTALYWYRQSLGQGLEFLIYFQGNSAPDKSGLPSDRFSAERTGGSVSTLTIQRTQQEDSAVYLCASSPEDGPETQYFGPGTRLLVL.